This T cell receptor (beta chain) was found in a study of shared clonotypes between healthy human individuals. The assay was immunoSEQ multiplex PCR, and TCRdb's table has in-frame clones only and misses some. The data contain about 460,000 clones, roughly three quarters of them seen just once; the ten biggest clones take up 12%. The CDR3 has 14 residues. V was pared by 6 bases and J by 2 bases, with 14 bases between. Germline CDR1 MNHEY, CDR2 SVGAGI. Sequenced: PBMCs. The chain carries TRBV6-5 and TRBJ2-7, with a possible D match to TRBD2 (6 bases). The receptor was isolated from a woman between 35 and 50 years old in good health. Some clones in this sample may be carry-over from other donors' samples. CDR3 coding DNA: TGTGCCAGCAGCTACCGACTAGATCCCTACGAGCAGTACTTC. Protein: CASSYRLDPYEQYF.